These T cell receptor beta chains were read from a single sample in a study of technical replicates of blood from several donors. Using immunoSEQ multiplex PCR, the repertoire was profiled, and TCRdb retains in-frame clones only, with some absent. The sample carries 75,000 to 85,000 clones, roughly four fifths recorded once. The sample was PBMCs. These receptor sequences come from a human donor in good health. Some clones in this sample may be carry-over from other donors' samples. CDR3s include the opening cysteine and the closing phenylalanine or tryptophan. A D gene is named only where the DNA matches it firmly. Expanded clones are given a class, and other clones once, few, many or no size at all.

NA	TRBV4-1	TRBJ1-6	NA	TGCGCCAGCAGCCAAGGCACCGGTTATAATTCACCCCTCCACTTT	CASSQGTGYNSPLHF
TRBD2	TRBV27	TRBJ2-1	NA	TGTGCCAGCAGTCCCACTAGCGCCGGTGAGCAGTTCTTC	CASSPTSAGEQFF
TRBD1	TRBV19	TRBJ1-1	NA	TGTGCCAGTTCCGGGACAGTGAACACTGAAGCTTTCTTT	CASSGTVNTEAFF
NA	TRBV13	TRBJ2-2	NA	TGTGCCAGCAGCACCAGGGAGGCGCTTACCGGGGAGCTGTTTTTT	CASSTREALTGELFF
TRBD2	TRBV30	TRBJ2-7	NA	TGTGCCTGGAGTGTAGGGGACTACTGGGAGCAGTACTTC	CAWSVGDYWEQYF
NA	TRBV7-2	TRBJ2-5	NA	TGTGCCAGCAGCCCATTCCCTAGGTTGGAGACCCAGTACTTC	CASSPFPRLETQYF
NA	TRBV7-8	TRBJ1-1	NA	TGTGCCAGCAGCACGACAGCCCAAGGGTCTGAAGCTTTCTTT	CASSTTAQGSEAFF
NA	TRBV5-4	TRBJ2-2	few	TGTGCCAGCAGCTCGCTACTGACTAGCACCGGGGAGCTGTTTTTT	CASSSLLTSTGELFF
NA	TRBV6-6	TRBJ1-2	NA	TGTGCCATAGGCCGGGGGGGCTATGGCTACACCTTC	CAIGRGGYGYTF
TRBD1	TRBV7-9	TRBJ2-7	NA	TGTGCCAGCAGCTTACCTCGACAGGGTTGGTCCTACGAGCAGTACTTC	CASSLPRQGWSYEQYF
NA	TRBV6-5	TRBJ2-7	NA	TGTGCCAGCAGCCACAGGGGGGGCCCCTACGAGCAGTACTTC	CASSHRGGPYEQYF
NA	TRBV5-6	TRBJ1-2	NA	TGTGCCAGCAGCTCCGGGGCCCGGACGGGGGGCGCCTACTATGGCTACACCTTC	CASSSGARTGGAYYGYTF
NA	TRBV7-9	TRBJ1-5	NA	TGTGCCAGCAGCTTAGGGTCAGGTGACAATCAGCCCCAGCATTTT	CASSLGSGDNQPQHF
NA	TRBV27	TRBJ2-7	NA	TGTGCCAGCAGACCCATTGACAGGCTGAGCTCCTACGAGCAGTACTTC	CASRPIDRLSSYEQYF
TRBD1	TRBV6-4	TRBJ2-1	NA	TGTGCCAGCAGTGACCTCGCAGGGGGTGCCTACAATGAGCAGTTCTTC	CASSDLAGGAYNEQFF
TRBD2	TRBV5-4	TRBJ2-3	NA	TGTGCCAGCAGCAGCCAAAGCGGGGGGGCAGATACGCAGTATTTT	CASSSQSGGADTQYF
NA	TRBV7-8	TRBJ2-5	NA	TGTGCCAGCAGCTTATTGGGGGCCCTCCAAGAGACCCAGTACTTC	CASSLLGALQETQYF
NA	TRBV25-1	TRBJ1-2	NA	TGTGCCAGCAGTGAACAGGGGATTGGCTACACCTTC	CASSEQGIGYTF
TRBD1	TRBV11-3	TRBJ2-5	NA	TGTGCCAGCAGCCTTACAGGGGGGAGTAGAGAGACCCAGTACTTC	CASSLTGGSRETQYF
NA	TRBV7-9	TRBJ1-1	NA	TGTGCCAGCAGCCCCCACCTGGGCTCGGACACTGAAGCTTTCTTT	CASSPHLGSDTEAFF
NA	TRBV15	TRBJ2-7	few	TGTGCCACCAGCAGAGAGGACCCGGGACATCCTCTTGGGGAGCAGTACTTC	CATSREDPGHPLGEQYF
NA	TRBV4-3	TRBJ1-1	few	TGCGCCAGCAGCTTAGAGGACAGGAACACTGAAGCTTTCTTT	CASSLEDRNTEAFF
NA	TRBV4-1	TRBJ1-2	NA	TGCGCCAGCAGCCAAGATCTTGTCTATGGCTACACCTTC	CASSQDLVYGYTF
NA	TRBV30	TRBJ2-7	once	TGTGCCTGGAGTGTGTCGTCCTACGAGCAGTACTTC	CAWSVSSYEQYF
NA	TRBV7-9	TRBJ2-1	NA	TGTGCCAGCAGCTCTTGGAGTAGCGGGGGACAGGAGTTCTTC	CASSSWSSGGQEFF
NA	TRBV7-6	TRBJ1-1	NA	TGTGCCAGCAGCTTCAGGGAGGGGGCTGAAGCTTTCTTT	CASSFREGAEAFF
NA	TRBV7-2	TRBJ2-2	once	TGTGCCAGCAGGATAACCAGGGACACCGGGGAGCTGTTTTTT	CASRITRDTGELFF
NA	TRBV11-3	TRBJ2-7	NA	TGTGCCAGCAGCCGGTCCTACGAGCAGTACTTC	CASSRSYEQYF
TRBD1	TRBV6-1	TRBJ2-7	NA	TGTGCCAGCAGAGCCGGGACAGGGTACTACGAGCAGTACTTC	CASRAGTGYYEQYF
NA	TRBV29-1	TRBJ2-1	NA	TGCAGCGTTGATTTACATCCCCGGAGGCAGTTCTTC	CSVDLHPRRQFF
NA	TRBV7-9	TRBJ2-5	NA	TGTGCCAGCGCCTTCTCCGGGGGACAAGAGACCCAGTACTTC	CASAFSGGQETQYF
NA	TRBV7-3	TRBJ2-3	NA	TGTGCCAGCAGCTTAGGGCGATTCGCCACAGATACGCAGTATTTT	CASSLGRFATDTQYF
TRBD1	TRBV18	TRBJ1-2	NA	TGTGCCAGCTCACCCCGGGACAGGGGGGACTATGGCTACACCTTC	CASSPRDRGDYGYTF
TRBD1	TRBV7-2	TRBJ1-4	NA	TGTGCCAGCAGCGAAGGGACAGCGAATGAAAAACTGTTTTTT	CASSEGTANEKLFF
NA	TRBV9	TRBJ1-1	NA	TGTGCCAGCAGCGCACCACCGGGGAGTGTGAACACTGAAGCTTTCTTT	CASSAPPGSVNTEAFF
TRBD2	TRBV18	TRBJ2-1	NA	TGTGCCAGCTCACCATCGAGCGGGGGGATCCACAATGAGCAGTTCTTC	CASSPSSGGIHNEQFF
TRBD1	TRBV7-9	TRBJ1-1	few	TGTGCCAGCAGCGAAGGGACAGGTGAAGCTTTCTTT	CASSEGTGEAFF
NA	TRBV10-3	TRBJ2-7	NA	TGTGCCATCAGTGATGCCGACTACTACGAGCAGTACTTC	CAISDADYYEQYF
NA	TRBV5-1	TRBJ2-1	NA	TGCGCCAGCAGCTTGGCCGTCGGTTCCTACAATGAGCAGTTCTTC	CASSLAVGSYNEQFF
NA	TRBV5-1	TRBJ2-7	NA	TGCGCCAGCAGCTCCTCAAAATACCCCGGTTTGTTGGACACCTACGAGCAGTACTTC	CASSSSKYPGLLDTYEQYF
NA	TRBV4-3	TRBJ2-7	NA	TGCGCCAGCAGCCAAGGACAGTACTACGAGCAGTACTTC	CASSQGQYYEQYF
TRBD2	TRBV2	TRBJ2-5	once	TGTGCCAGCAGTGACTGGGAGGGGGAGACCCAGTACTTC	CASSDWEGETQYF
NA	TRBV2	TRBJ1-1	NA	TGTGCCAGCAACAATGGCAGGGCGAACACTGAAGCTTTCTTT	CASNNGRANTEAFF
NA	TRBV7-2	TRBJ1-5	NA	TGTGCCAGCAGCTTAGTGCAGGGGAGCAATCAGCCCCAGCATTTT	CASSLVQGSNQPQHF
NA	TRBV5-1	TRBJ1-4	NA	TGCGCCAGCAGCTCGACAGCCGCAACTAATGAAAAACTGTTTTTT	CASSSTAATNEKLFF
TRBD1	TRBV4-1	TRBJ2-1	NA	TGCGCCAGCAGCCAAGAGGGACAGACCTACAATGAGCAGTTCTTC	CASSQEGQTYNEQFF
TRBD2	TRBV6-5	TRBJ2-7	NA	TGTGCCAGCCGTAAAGCGGGGGGGATTTACGAGCAGTACTTC	CASRKAGGIYEQYF
TRBD1	TRBV5-1	TRBJ1-2	NA	TGCGCCAGCAGCTTGGGACAGGGTGGTGGCTACACCTTC	CASSLGQGGGYTF
NA	TRBV10-2	TRBJ2-7	NA	TGCGCCAGTAGCCTGGGTTTCTACGAGCAGTACTTC	CASSLGFYEQYF
NA	TRBV2	TRBJ2-5	NA	TGTGCCAGCAGATCTGCACAGGAGACCCAGTACTTC	CASRSAQETQYF
NA	TRBV7-2	TRBJ2-4	NA	TGTGCCAGCAGCTTAGAGGGGGTCCCGCTAGCCAAAAACATTCAGTACTTC	CASSLEGVPLAKNIQYF
TRBD1	TRBV19	TRBJ2-7	NA	TGTGCCAGTAGTATCGGGACAGGGGTTATATACGAGCAGTACTTC	CASSIGTGVIYEQYF
TRBD2	TRBV11-2	TRBJ2-7	once	TGTGCCAGCAGCTCCCGACTAGCGGGACCCTTCTACGAGCAGTACTTC	CASSSRLAGPFYEQYF
NA	TRBV5-4	TRBJ2-3	NA	TGTGCCAGCAGCTATACAGGGTCCCCAGATACGCAGTATTTT	CASSYTGSPDTQYF